This TCR beta chain derives from a study of cytomegalovirus exposure and HLA in healthy donors. Germline V CDR1 and CDR2: SGHTS, YDEGEE. Between the trimmed V and J ends, which lost 2 bases and 5 bases, there was a span of 8 bases. This CDR3 region has 13 residues. Concerning this clone: The antigen remains unidentified.

13 Jbeta primers and 60 Vbeta primers were used for the PCR. Measured with immunoSEQ multiplex PCR; TCRdb has only the in-frame clones, and not every one. The table lists approximately 170,000 clones, about 64% of them singletons. Overall study results and limits: When the data were analyzed later, several of the most significant clusters appeared to be linked to common viral pathogens. Earlier analysis found most TCR beta V segments productive about 87% or about 30% of the time. In a later analysis, specific HLA alleles were associated with some 16,000 TCR beta sequences at a 0.05 false discovery rate.

The V gene is TRBV5-8, the J gene TRBJ1-5, with D maybe TRBD1 (5 bases). The clonotype originates from a man aged 50-60 years in good health and CMV-seronegative. The source material was PBMCs. CDR3 nucleotides: TGTGCCAGCAGCTTTGGGGCTCATCAGCCCCAGCATTTT. It codes for CASSFGAHQPQHF.